The clone carrying this T cell receptor beta chain was seen a few times. Grouping used clinical history reported by participants in a survey and questionnaire. Original data processing: Reference gene primer amplification gave estimated nucleated cell counts. Assay: immunoSEQ multiplex PCR; the TCRdb copy retains only in-frame clones and omits some. That table furnishes V, J and clone size, whereas the DNA furnished D and trimming. This table holds nearly 250,000 clones, about 82% found once. Germline V gene lookup returns CDR1 SGDLS and CDR2 YYNGEE. V shed 4 bases and J 8 bases; nucleotides not matched to a gene: 8. The CDR3 covers 14 residues. These data come from a study of blood T cell repertoires in COVID-19.

Material: PBMCs or T cells enriched from blood (not recorded which). V gene TRBV9 combines with J gene TRBJ2-1; the match to TRBD2 covers 8 bases. This clonotype was obtained from a woman in her forties or fifties with acute COVID-19. CDR3 residues: CASSSQRGKDEQFF. CDR3 bases: TGTGCCAGCAGCTCCCAGCGGGGGAAGGATGAGCAGTTCTTC.